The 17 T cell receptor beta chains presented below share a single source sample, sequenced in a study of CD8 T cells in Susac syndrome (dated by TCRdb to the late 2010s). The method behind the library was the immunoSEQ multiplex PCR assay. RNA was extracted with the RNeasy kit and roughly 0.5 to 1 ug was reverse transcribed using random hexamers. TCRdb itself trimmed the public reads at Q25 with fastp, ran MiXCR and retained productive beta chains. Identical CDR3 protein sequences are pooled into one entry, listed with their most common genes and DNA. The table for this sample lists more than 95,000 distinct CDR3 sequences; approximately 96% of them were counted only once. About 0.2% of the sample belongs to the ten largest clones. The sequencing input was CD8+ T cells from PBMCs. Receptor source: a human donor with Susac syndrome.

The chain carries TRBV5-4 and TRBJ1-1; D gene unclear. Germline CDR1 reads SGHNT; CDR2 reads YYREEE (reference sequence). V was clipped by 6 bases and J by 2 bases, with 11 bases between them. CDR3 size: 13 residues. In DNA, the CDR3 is TGTGCCAGCACCGATGACGGAAACACTGAAGCTTTCTTT. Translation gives CASTDDGNTEAFF.

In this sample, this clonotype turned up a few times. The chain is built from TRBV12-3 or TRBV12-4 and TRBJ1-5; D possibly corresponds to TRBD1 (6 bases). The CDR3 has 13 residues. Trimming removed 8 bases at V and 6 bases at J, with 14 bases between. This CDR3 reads CASSSGGGQPQHF. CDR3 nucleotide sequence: TGTGCCAGCTCATCGGGAGGGGGTCAGCCCCAGCATTTT.

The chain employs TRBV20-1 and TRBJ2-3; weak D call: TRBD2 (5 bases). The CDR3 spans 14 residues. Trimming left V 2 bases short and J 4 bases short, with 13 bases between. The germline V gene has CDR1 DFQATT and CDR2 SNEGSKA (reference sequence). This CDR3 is CSARRPLGADTQYF. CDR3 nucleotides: TGCAGTGCTAGAAGGCCCCTCGGGGCAGATACGCAGTATTTT.

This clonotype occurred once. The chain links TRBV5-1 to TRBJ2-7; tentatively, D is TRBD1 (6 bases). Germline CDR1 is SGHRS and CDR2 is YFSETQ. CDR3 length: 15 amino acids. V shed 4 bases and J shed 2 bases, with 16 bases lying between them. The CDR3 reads CASSPTWDKPYEQYF. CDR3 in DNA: TGCGCCAGCAGCCCCACCTGGGACAAGCCCTACGAGCAGTACTTC. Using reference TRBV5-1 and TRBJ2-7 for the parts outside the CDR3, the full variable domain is KAGVTQTPRYLIKTRGQQVTLSCSPISGHRSVSWYQQTPGQGLQFLFEYFSETQRNKGNFPGRFSGRQFSNSRSEMNVSTLELGDSALYLCASSPTWDKPYEQYFGPGTRLTVT.

The CDR3 region has the DNA TGTGCCAGCAGCTTCCGCACTGAAGCTTTCTTT. Its translation is CASSFRTEAFF. The rearrangement uses TRBV7-9 and TRBJ1-1; no clear D. CDR1 and CDR2 from the germline V gene are SEHNR and FQNEAQ (reference sequence). V was pared by 3 bases and J by 4 bases, with 3 bases between. The CDR3 has 11 residues.

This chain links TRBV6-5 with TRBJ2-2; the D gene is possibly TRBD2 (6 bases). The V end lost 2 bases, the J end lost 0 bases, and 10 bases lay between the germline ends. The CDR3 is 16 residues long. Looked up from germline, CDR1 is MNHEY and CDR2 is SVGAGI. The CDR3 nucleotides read TGTGCCAGCAGTTACATGGCTAGCGCGAACACCGGGGAGCTGTTTTTT. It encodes CASSYMASANTGELFF.

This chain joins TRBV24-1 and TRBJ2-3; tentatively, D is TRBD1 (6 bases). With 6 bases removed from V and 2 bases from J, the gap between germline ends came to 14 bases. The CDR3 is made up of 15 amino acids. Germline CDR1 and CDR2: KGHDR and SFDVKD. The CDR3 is CATSQTGIHTDTQYF. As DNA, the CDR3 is TGTGCCACCAGTCAAACAGGGATCCACACAGATACGCAGTATTTT.

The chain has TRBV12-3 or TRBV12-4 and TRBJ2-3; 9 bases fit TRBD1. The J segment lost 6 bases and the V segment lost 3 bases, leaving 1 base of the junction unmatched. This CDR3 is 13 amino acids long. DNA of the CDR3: TGTGCCAGCAGTTTCGGGACAGGGGATACGCAGTATTTT. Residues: CASSFGTGDTQYF.

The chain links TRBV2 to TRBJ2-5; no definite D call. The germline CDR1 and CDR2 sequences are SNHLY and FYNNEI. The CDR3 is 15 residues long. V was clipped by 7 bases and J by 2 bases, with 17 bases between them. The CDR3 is CASTPWGTEQETQYF. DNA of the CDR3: TGTGCCAGCACCCCGTGGGGAACAGAGCAAGAGACCCAGTACTTC.

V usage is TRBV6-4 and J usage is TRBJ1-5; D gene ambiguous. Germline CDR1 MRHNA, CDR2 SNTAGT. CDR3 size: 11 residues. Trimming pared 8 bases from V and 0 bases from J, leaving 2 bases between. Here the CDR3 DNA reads TGTGCCAGCGGTAGCAATCAGCCCCAGCATTTT. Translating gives CASGSNQPQHF.

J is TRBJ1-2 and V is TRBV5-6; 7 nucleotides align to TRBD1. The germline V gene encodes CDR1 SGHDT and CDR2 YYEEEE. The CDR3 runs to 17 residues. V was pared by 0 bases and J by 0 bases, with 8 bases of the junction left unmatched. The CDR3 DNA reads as TGTGCCAGCAGCTTGGGGACCGAGGGACAGACTAACTATGGCTACACCTTC. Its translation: CASSLGTEGQTNYGYTF.

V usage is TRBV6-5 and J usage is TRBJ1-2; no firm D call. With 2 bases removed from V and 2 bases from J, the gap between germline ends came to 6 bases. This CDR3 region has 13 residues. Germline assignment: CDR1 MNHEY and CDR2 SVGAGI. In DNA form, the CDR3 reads TGTGCCAGCAGTTACGGCCAGAACTATGGCTACACCTTC. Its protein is CASSYGQNYGYTF.

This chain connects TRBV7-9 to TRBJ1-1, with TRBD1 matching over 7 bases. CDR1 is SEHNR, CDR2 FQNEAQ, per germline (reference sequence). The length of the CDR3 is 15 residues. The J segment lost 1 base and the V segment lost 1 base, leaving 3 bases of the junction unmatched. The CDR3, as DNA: TGTGCCAGCAGCTTAGAGCAGGGGGAGAACACTGAAGCTTTCTTT. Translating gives CASSLEQGENTEAFF. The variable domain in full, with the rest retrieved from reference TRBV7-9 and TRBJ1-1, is DTGVSQNPRHKITKRGQNVTFRCDPISEHNRLYWYRQTLGQGPEFLTYFQNEAQLEKSRLLSDRFSAERPKGSFSTLEIQRTEQGDSAMYLCASSLEQGENTEAFFGQGTRLTVV.

CDR3 region: CASSLMGPGGPNTQYF. The CDR3 DNA is TGTGCCAGCAGTTTAATGGGGCCGGGGGGGCCGAATACGCAGTATTTT. The V and J genes are TRBV28 and TRBJ2-3; TRBD2 aligns across 8 bases. Per germline, CDR1 MDHEN and CDR2 SYDVKM. V was pared by 2 bases and J by 7 bases, with 11 bases of the junction left unmatched. CDR3 length equals 16 residues.

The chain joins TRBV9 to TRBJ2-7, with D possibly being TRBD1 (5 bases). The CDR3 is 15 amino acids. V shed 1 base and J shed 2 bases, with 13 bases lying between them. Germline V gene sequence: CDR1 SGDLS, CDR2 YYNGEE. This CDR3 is CASSVQPGPTYEQYF. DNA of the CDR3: TGTGCCAGCAGCGTACAGCCAGGGCCTACCTACGAGCAGTACTTC. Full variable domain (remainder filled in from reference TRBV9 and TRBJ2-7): DSGVTQTPKHLITATGQRVTLRCSPRSGDLSVYWYQQSLDQGLQFLIQYYNGEERAKGNILERFSAQQFPDLHSELNLSSLELGDSALYFCASSVQPGPTYEQYFGPGTRLTVT.

The CDR3 DNA is TGTGCCAGCAGTGGAACCGGGACGCCCACAGATACGCAGTATTTT. Protein sequence: CASSGTGTPTDTQYF. This chain links TRBV6-4 with TRBJ2-3, with D possibly called TRBD1 or TRBD2 (5 bases each). This CDR3 comprises 15 residues. The germline CDR1 and CDR2 sequences are MRHNA and SNTAGT. Trimming pared 4 bases from V and 2 bases from J, leaving 13 bases between.

The CDR3 spells CASSSPTGGITEAFF. The CDR3 DNA sequence: TGTGCCAGCAGTTCGCCGACAGGGGGTATCACTGAAGCTTTCTTT. V usage is TRBV27 and J usage is TRBJ1-1; 9 bases fit TRBD1. Germline values: CDR1 MNHEY, CDR2 SMNVEV (reference sequence). This CDR3 region has 15 residues. Trimming cost V 4 bases and J 4 bases; bases outside gene matches: 7.